These 5 T cell receptor beta chains share one sample of origin, sequenced in a study of Ad26.COV2.S vaccination and SARS-CoV-2 variants. Profiled with immunoSEQ multiplex PCR; TCRdb holds only in-frame clones, not every one. Here the sample spans roughly 680,000 clones, 80% to 90% being singletons. Noted treatment: over 15 received Ad26.COV2.S at low or high dose, single or two shots; 5 received placebo; per-sample allocation not given. On day 63 after the first injection, vaccine and placebo recipients gave samples. Source: peripheral blood, taken in a trial of Ad26.COV2.S vaccine versus placebo. The receptors shown here come from a person between 18 and 60 years old who received the Ad26.COV2.S COVID-19 vaccine or a placebo.

The chain employs TRBV27 and TRBJ1-1; D is unclear. The CDR3 loop spans 14 amino acids. Germline CDR1 is MNHEY and CDR2 is SMNVEV (reference sequence). V lost 6 bases and J lost 0, with 11 bases in between. CDR3 DNA: TGTGCCAGCAGAAGAGGGTCTATGAACACTGAAGCTTTCTTT. Protein sequence: CASRRGSMNTEAFF.

This chain links TRBV2 with TRBJ2-7; 8 nucleotides align to TRBD1. With 6 bases clipped from V and 7 bases from J, the junction kept 5 bases outside the gene matches. CDR3 length: 12 amino acids. Per the germline V gene, CDR1 is SNHLY and CDR2 is FYNNEI. The CDR3 loop is CASSGQGREQYF. CDR3 nucleotide sequence: TGTGCCAGCAGCGGACAGGGTCGGGAGCAGTACTTC.

The genes are TRBV7-9 and TRBJ2-5; 12 positions agree with TRBD2. This CDR3 comprises 17 residues. Germline V lookup: CDR1 SEHNR, CDR2 FQNEAQ (reference sequence). Trimming removed 5 bases from V and 5 bases from J; junction bases left unmatched: 12. The CDR3 here is CASSTPTSGRIRETQYF. CDR3 coding DNA: TGTGCCAGCAGCACTCCGACTAGCGGGAGAATTAGGGAGACCCAGTACTTC.

The V call is TRBV2, the J call TRBJ1-1; no firm D call. The CDR3 is 13 amino acids. Trimming removed 6 bases at V and 0 bases at J, with 8 bases between. Germline CDR1 SNHLY, CDR2 FYNNEI. CDR3 nucleotides: TGTGCCAGCAGGAGGACGGTGAACACTGAAGCTTTCTTT. Amino acid sequence: CASRRTVNTEAFF.

This clone was observed once. This chain links TRBV18 with TRBJ2-7; D may be TRBD1 (7 bases). Per germline, CDR1 KGHSH and CDR2 LQKENI. Trimming pared 0 bases from V and 6 bases from J, leaving 18 bases between. The CDR3 sequence is 16 residues long. The CDR3 coding sequence is TGTGCCAGCTCACCACCGTCCGGCAGGGGGGCGTTCGAGCAGTACTTC. This sequence encodes CASSPPSGRGAFEQYF.